These 5 T cell receptor beta chains originate from one sample sequenced in a study of blood T cell repertoires in COVID-19. The repertoire was sequenced with immunoSEQ multiplex PCR; TCRdb's copy has only in-frame clones and lacks some. The repertoire has some 150,000 clones, roughly 86% of them found once; the top ten carry around 7%. The sample comprised peripheral blood. These receptors all stem from a woman older than 75 in a cohort sampled during active or convalescent COVID-19.

This rearrangement joins TRBV7-5 to TRBJ2-7; TRBD2 is the table's D call and was not checked against the DNA. TRBV7-5 is deemed a pseudogene. The length of the CDR3 is 19 residues. The CDR3 is CARSLDTKTSGSISYEQYV. The CDR3 bases are TGTGCCAGAAGCTTAGACACCAAGACTAGCGGGAGTATCTCCTACGAGCAGTACGTC.

The chain carries TRBV9 and TRBJ2-7; no definite D call. Trimming removed 4 bases at V and 4 bases at J, with 12 bases between. The CDR3 covers 13 residues. Germline CDR1 reads SGDLS; CDR2 reads YYNGEE. CDR3: CASSLGASYEQYF. CDR3 nucleotides: TGTGCCAGCAGCCTCGGTGCCTCGTACGAGCAGTACTTC.

This clone was observed a single time. The gene calls are TRBV6-1 and TRBJ1-3, with 7 bases identical to TRBD1. V was pared by 2 bases and J by 2 bases, with 6 bases of the junction left unmatched. Looked up from germline, CDR1 is MNHNS and CDR2 is SASEGT. The CDR3 runs to 16 residues. Here the CDR3 reads CASSETPTGAGNTIYF. DNA for the CDR3: TGTGCCAGCAGTGAAACTCCTACAGGGGCTGGAAACACCATATATTTT.

In DNA form, the CDR3 reads TGTGCCAGCAGCTCAGTTCGGGATTCCTACGAGCAGTACTTC. The encoded protein is CASSSVRDSYEQYF. J is TRBJ2-7 and V is TRBV11-2; weak D call: TRBD2 (5 bases). V shed 4 bases and J shed 1 base, with 11 bases lying between them. Germline-derived CDR1 and CDR2 are SGHAT and FQNNGV. CDR3 size: 14 residues.

This clone was counted a single time. This chain joins TRBV20-1 and TRBJ1-4; D call uncertain. The V gene lost 5 bases and the J gene lost 7 bases, with 5 bases spanning the gap. Germline V gene sequence: CDR1 DFQATT, CDR2 SNEGSKA (reference sequence). The CDR3 spans 10 residues. CDR3: CSAGGEKLFF. CDR3 DNA: TGCAGTGCTGGCGGTGAAAAACTGTTTTTT.